This entry concerns a single T cell receptor beta chain. Germline values: CDR1 KGHSH, CDR2 LQKENI. Trimming removed 0 bases at V and 8 bases at J, with 13 bases between. CDR3 length equals 14 residues. The data were obtained in a study of T cells after somatic rescue of genetic block. The repertoire was sequenced with immunoSEQ multiplex PCR; TCRdb's copy has only in-frame clones and lacks some. The sample yields approximately 9,800 clones, roughly 81% seen once. The sequenced sample consisted of peripheral blood mononuclear cells (PBMCs). The receptor was isolated from a boy aged 10-17 years. V gene TRBV18 combines with J gene TRBJ1-2; D gene uncertain. CDR3 coding DNA: TGTGCCAGCTCACCACCCGGCGGGGTCCGGGGCTACACCTTC. As protein: CASSPPGGVRGYTF. Variable domain in full (rest from reference TRBV18 and TRBJ1-2): NAGVMQNPRHLVRRRGQEARLRCSPMKGHSHVYWYRQLPEEGLKFMVYLQKENIIDESGMPKERFSAEFPKEGPSILRIQQVVRGDSAAYFCASSPPGGVRGYTFGSGTRLTVV.